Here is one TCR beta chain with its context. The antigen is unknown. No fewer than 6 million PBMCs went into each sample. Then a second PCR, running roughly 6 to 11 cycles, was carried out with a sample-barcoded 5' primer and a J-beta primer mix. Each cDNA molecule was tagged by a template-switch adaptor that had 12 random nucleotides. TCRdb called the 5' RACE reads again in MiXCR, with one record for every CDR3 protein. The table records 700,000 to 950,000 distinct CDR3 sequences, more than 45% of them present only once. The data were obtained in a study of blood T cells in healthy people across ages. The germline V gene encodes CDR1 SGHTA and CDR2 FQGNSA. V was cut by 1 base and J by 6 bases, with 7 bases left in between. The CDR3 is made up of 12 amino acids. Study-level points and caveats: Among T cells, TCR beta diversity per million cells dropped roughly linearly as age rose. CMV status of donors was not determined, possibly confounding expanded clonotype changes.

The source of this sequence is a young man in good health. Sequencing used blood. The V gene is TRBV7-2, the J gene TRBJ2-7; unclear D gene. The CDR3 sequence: CASSLDGIEQYF. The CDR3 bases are TGTGCCAGCAGCTTAGATGGTATCGAGCAGTACTTC.